This TCR beta chain was sequenced during a study of identical twins (dated by TCRdb to about 2016). About the full investigation: TCR alpha and beta repertoires from monozygotic twins, unrelated adults of various ages and cord blood were deep-sequenced to test whether fetal clonotypes persist. To rule out contamination, replicate twin experiments were performed at different times with different library preparation protocols.

A remark on this clonotype: The specificity of this receptor is unknown. No much larger clone is present one base from it, and per-base qualities are unavailable.

Every donor in the study was a healthy Caucasian. The twin cohort comprised three pairs of female monozygotic twins, all aged about 18 to 29 years. Positive isolation kits from Invitrogen were used to isolate the CD4+ and CD8+ T cell populations. The library came from 5' RACE. Sequenced on an Illumina HiSeq 2000. A universal primer binding site was added through template switching, and the final cDNA carried a unique molecular identifier so that TCR cDNA molecules could be counted accurately. First-strand cDNA for TCR alpha and beta chains was synthesized from specific primers in the conserved constant-segment region. To control for contamination, each cDNA library was double barcoded with a SMART-Mk sample barcode plus Illumina barcodes. TruSeq adapter sequences, together with Illumina sample barcodes, were added in two successive PCR steps. TCR alpha and beta cDNA libraries were sequenced on the Illumina HiSeq platform with custom primers. In the paper's pipeline: MiGEC processed the raw reads to extract unique molecular identifiers, while MiXCR was used to determine the CDR3 positions. Recombination models were inferred per individual with the repgenHMM and IGoR tools using an EM algorithm. The tcR package in R was used for shared clonotype analysis, with sharing normalized by the product of cloneset sizes. To study raw recombination without the effects of thymic and clonal selection, out-of-frame nonproductive sequences were analyzed. Using fastp at Q25 and MiXCR, TCRdb reprocessed the public reads and kept productive beta chains. CDR3 protein sequences are deduplicated, and each keeps its most common genes and DNA. These V and J calls originate from TCRdb's pipeline instead of the authors' own analysis. The table for this sample lists approximately 500,000 distinct CDR3 sequences; roughly a quarter of them were counted only once. The ten most abundant clones make up about 2.7% of the sample.

What the work shows at the level of the full study, not this receptor alone: Abundant cord blood beta clonotypes had fewer insertions, young adult naive repertoires showed a similar but weaker trend, and memory repertoires showed no such trend. Excess twin sharing in beta out-of-frame sequences was weaker because fewer shared sequences lowered the signal-to-noise ratio. Out-of-frame TCR alpha sharing in monozygotic twins was systematically underestimated by recombination models, whereas sharing between unrelated individuals was in agreement with the recombination models. Compared with coincidental sharing between unrelated individuals, out-of-frame TCR alpha sequences shared between twins showed an excess of sequences with low generation probability. Because the same donors could not be followed over many years, conclusions were based on cross-sectional statistical analysis. Zero-insertion analyses could be partly confounded by invariant T cells such as MAIT and iNKT, although diverse VJ usage argued against such confounding for most clonotypes.

These data also featured in a second study, about T cells expressing NK-cell markers. From that second study: Three sorted T-cell subsets (CD3+CD56+NKG2C+, CD3+CD56+NKG2C- and CD3+CD56-NKG2C+) from about 8 donors had their TCR beta-chain repertoires profiled. Among the eight sequenced donors, seven were HCMV-seropositive and one was HCMV-seronegative. In several experiments an anti-gammadeltaTCR antibody was added to restrict sorting to alphabetaTCR-expressing T cells. In several donors, the dominant CD3+CD56+NKG2C+ clonotypes ranked among the top 10 CD8+ clonotypes, making up roughly 1.0-7.0% of CD8+ T cells. Those dominant clonotypes were again the most abundant among CD3+CD56-NKG2C+ cells in a few donors, at 28.3-60.1%. Whether the expanded NKG2C-expressing T cell clones were specific for HCMV antigens remained unclear. The eight sequenced donors were randomly selected healthy volunteers, three men and five women. HCMV-specific IgG was detected in serum with a commercial ELISA kit to determine HCMV serostatus. MIGEC was used to demultiplex reads and group reads by UMI, and MiTCR was used to assemble and quantify clonotypes. To remove erroneous sequences, TCR cDNA sequences were retained only when supported by two or more reads. The tcR package was used for downstream repertoire analysis, and clonotypes were matched between fractions using CDR3 nucleotide sequence together with V segment. VDJmatch was used to annotate antigen specificity against VDJdb, with one amino acid substitution in CDR3 permitted.

The sample comprised CD4+ T cells sorted from blood. The TCR was taken from a young woman in good health.

The CDR3 sequence is CASSSSNNNEQFF. The DNA sequence reads TGTGCCAGCAGCTCATCGAATAACAATGAGCAGTTCTTC. Recombination connected TRBV5-5 to TRBJ2-1; the D segment cannot be called with confidence. Sequences SGHKS (CDR1) and YYEKEE (CDR2) are obtained from the germline V gene (reference sequence). V is shortened by 3 bases, J by 5 bases, and the region joining them spans 9 bases. The cysteine opens and the phenylalanine closes a CDR3 of 13 amino acids. This entry keeps only the CDR3 DNA: 39 bases, framed from base 1.